Included here is one T cell receptor beta chain sequence, with context. The antigen is not known. The sample belongs to a study of regulatory T cells in long-lasting Graves disease. Findings and caveats of the study: Compared with new cases, persistent Graves' patients showed reduced TCR diversity.

The germline CDR1 and CDR2 sequences are SGHTA and FQGTGA. V was clipped by 5 bases and J by 15 bases; unmatched bases: 8. The CDR3 totals 13 residues. Researchers made TCR beta libraries by using iRepertoire HTBI primers and running Arm-PCR on CDR3 regions. One entry per CDR3 protein, called by TCRdb with MiXCR from the multiplex PCR reads. The table records about 420,000 distinct CDR3 sequences, roughly 15% of them present only once. As for time point: newly diagnosed GD, antithyroid drugs for less than 3 months. PBMC RNA served as the TCR library source. These sequences were also reported in another study, on T cells in Graves' hyperthyroidism and ophthalmopathy.

J is TRBJ2-1 and V is TRBV7-3; 12 nucleotides align to TRBD2. The source of this sequence is a woman younger than 35 with Graves disease. The material sequenced was peripheral blood mononuclear cells (PBMCs), taken at new diagnosis, from a patient treated with antithyroid drugs. CDR3 DNA sequence: TGTGCCAGCAGCCCGACTAGCGGGGGAGGGGCGTTCTTC. Its translation: CASSPTSGGGAFF.